This T cell receptor beta chain was sequenced in a study of spatial heterogeneity in lung cancer. Study context: Each unique TCR and UMI combination was seen more than ten times on average in raw reads.

Study findings and constraints: Ubiquitous expanded tumor TCRs were observed in blood more at resection than follow-up.

At least ten counts were recorded for this clonotype. Its antigen remains unknown. MiXCR was run by TCRdb on the 5' RACE reads, yielding one entry per CDR3 protein. The sample records approximately 52,000 distinct CDR3 sequences, over 5.5% being singletons. Regarding time point: sample taken at primary tumor resection. No cells were sorted before sequencing. The whole RNA sequenced was extracted from tumor, nontumor lung or frozen PBMC. The donors were some 70 patients with non-small cell lung cancer that was early-stage and untreated. Germline CDR1 and CDR2: LNHNV and YYDKDF (reference sequence). The V gene end was trimmed by 0 bases and the J gene end by 3 bases; junction bases not matched to a gene: 7. CDR3 size: 17 residues.

The V call is TRBV15, the J call TRBJ2-7, with 11 bases matching TRBD2. The TCR was taken from a female donor with early-stage non-small cell lung cancer. Sequenced here: PBMCs, sampled at surgery. CDR3 DNA: TGTGCCACCAGCAGAGATTGGGGACTAGCGGAATTCTACGAGCAGTACTTC. Protein product: CATSRDWGLAEFYEQYF.